The next 18 T cell receptor beta chains were all read from a single sample in a study of neoadjuvant anti-PD-1 for oral cavity cancer. This table comes from immunoSEQ multiplex PCR, and its TCRdb copy is limited to in-frame clones, with some not included. The repertoire holds over 13,000 clones, with about 71% as singletons. The sequencing here drew on PBMCs, taken before nivolumab (anti-PD-1) treatment. The receptors stem from a person aged 40 to 85 with oral cavity squamous cell carcinoma.

J is TRBJ2-1 and V is TRBV6-6; D not certain. Germline V gives CDR1 MNHNY, CDR2 SVGAGI (reference sequence). V dropped 7 bases and J dropped 9 bases, with 4 bases sitting between them. The CDR3 runs 9 residues. CDR3 protein: CASNLEQFF. The CDR3 coding sequence is TGTGCCAGCAATCTTGAGCAGTTCTTC.

The genes are TRBV15 and TRBJ1-1; D gene uncertain. The CDR3 length is 15 residues. Trimming took 2 bases from V and 1 from J, leaving 11 bases between them. The germline V gene encodes CDR1 LNHNV and CDR2 YYDKDF (reference sequence). The CDR3 sequence is CATSRPQLGNTEAFF. CDR3 in DNA: TGTGCCACCAGCAGACCCCAGCTCGGGAACACTGAAGCTTTCTTT.

In its sample, this clone was seen a few times. Additional DNA sequences in this sample encode the identical CDR3. The gene calls are TRBV2 and TRBJ1-2, with D hard to call. Germline V lookup: CDR1 SNHLY, CDR2 FYNNEI. V gave up 7 bases and J gave up 5 bases, with 5 bases separating them. The CDR3 is made up of 10 amino acids. CDR3 nucleotide sequence: TGTGCCAGCAAAGCATATGGCTACACCTTC. This gives the protein CASKAYGYTF.

The chain uses TRBV9 and TRBJ1-1; 7 nucleotides match TRBD1. The V segment lost 4 bases and the J segment 1 base; nucleotides outside the gene matches: 7. This CDR3 comprises 15 residues. CDR1 is SGDLS and CDR2 is YYNGEE in the germline V gene. CDR3 sequence: CASSYTGTENTEAFF. CDR3 sequence (DNA): TGTGCCAGCAGCTACACCGGGACAGAGAACACTGAAGCTTTCTTT.

The chain joins TRBV10-2 to TRBJ1-5, with D perhaps TRBD1 (5 bases). V lost 8 bases and J 6 bases, leaving 14 bases between the germline ends. CDR1 is WSHSY, CDR2 SAAADI, per germline. The CDR3 is made up of 13 amino acids. The CDR3 region has the DNA TGCGCCAGCTCCCCAGGGCCCACTCAGCCCCAGCATTTT. Translation: CASSPGPTQPQHF.

The rearrangement links TRBV29-1 to TRBJ1-1, with D possibly being TRBD1 (6 bases). The CDR3 is 15 amino acids. Germline lookup yields CDR1 SQVTM and CDR2 ANQGSEA. Trimming shortened V by 7 bases and J by 0 bases, and 18 bases separated the two germline ends. CDR3 protein: CSAKGGRRMNTEAFF. In DNA form, the CDR3 reads TGCAGCGCCAAGGGGGGGCGACGAATGAACACTGAAGCTTTCTTT.

This clone occurred once. The chain combines TRBV5-1 with TRBJ2-3; D might be TRBD1 or TRBD2, each matching 6 bases. Germline V lookup: CDR1 SGHRS, CDR2 YFSETQ. This CDR3 contains 15 residues. The germline V and J ends were trimmed by 3 bases and 6 bases, with 17 bases remaining between them. The CDR3 DNA reads TGCGCCAGCAGCTCCACCGGGGGCTCCGCGGATACGCAGTATTTT. It codes for CASSSTGGSADTQYF.

The gene calls are TRBV2 and TRBJ2-2, with 8 nucleotides matching TRBD1. This CDR3 is built from 12 residues. Germline V gives CDR1 SNHLY, CDR2 FYNNEI. With 6 bases clipped from V and 6 bases from J, the junction kept 0 bases outside the gene matches. CDR3 residues: CASRTGAGELFF. CDR3 bases: TGTGCCAGCAGGACAGGGGCCGGGGAGCTGTTTTTT. The whole variable domain, filled in from reference TRBV2 and TRBJ2-2, reads EPEVTQTPSHQVTQMGQEVILRCVPISNHLYFYWYRQILGQKVEFLVSFYNNEISEKSEIFDDQFSVERPDGSNFTLKIRSTKLEDSAMYFCASRTGAGELFFGEGSRLTVL.

The V gene is TRBV28, the J gene TRBJ2-7, with D unclear. Germline lookup yields CDR1 MDHEN and CDR2 SYDVKM. The CDR3 consists of 14 residues. Trimming removed 3 bases at V and 2 bases at J, with 11 bases between. CDR3 DNA: TGTGCCAGCAGTTTCATGGCGGCACCCTACGAGCAGTACTTC. Its translation is CASSFMAAPYEQYF.

This clone is categorized as medium-sized. The CDR3 ends on some other residue instead of the conserved phenylalanine or tryptophan, so this is likely a read error. Because the CDR3's place on the DNA is in doubt, the DNA is left out and the CDR3 is given as listed by TCRdb. The rearrangement uses TRBV12-1 and TRBJ1-2. TRBV12-1 is an annotated pseudogene. Inclusive of both ends, the CDR3 amounts to 12 amino acids. CDR3 amino acids: CASSRWDGRNCN.

The gene calls are TRBV28 and TRBJ1-2, with D possibly TRBD1 on 6 matching bases. This CDR3 has 14 amino acids. Germline lookup yields CDR1 MDHEN and CDR2 SYDVKM. V was shortened by 6 bases and J by 2 bases, with 13 bases between the two germline ends. As DNA, the CDR3 is TGTGCCAGCAGGCCCGGGGGGGGCAACTATGGCTACACCTTC. This sequence encodes CASRPGGGNYGYTF.

The rearrangement links TRBV27 to TRBJ2-7; possible D gene TRBD2, 5 bases. The CDR3 extends over 13 amino acids. Germline V gene lookup returns CDR1 MNHEY and CDR2 SMNVEV (reference sequence). Trimming shortened V by 5 bases and J by 4 bases, and 12 bases separated the two germline ends. CDR3 coding DNA: TGTGCCAGCAGTACGGTCCCGGGGTACGAGCAGTACTTC. Amino acids: CASSTVPGYEQYF.

V usage is TRBV19 and J usage is TRBJ1-2, with 7 bases matching TRBD1. The CDR3 has 12 residues. CDR1 LNHDA and CDR2 SQIVND come from the germline V gene (reference sequence). Trimming at V came to 10 bases and at J to 6 bases, leaving 8 bases not matched to a gene. CDR3: CATQRDRDGYTF. In nucleotides, the CDR3 is TGTGCCACCCAGCGAGACAGGGATGGCTACACCTTC.

V gene TRBV4-2 combines with J gene TRBJ2-1; 9 nucleotides align to TRBD2. The trim removed 0 bases at V and 1 base at J, leaving 10 bases unmatched. The CDR3 runs to 19 residues. Germline V CDR1 and CDR2: LGHNA, YNFKEQ. The DNA for the CDR3 is TGTGCCAGCAGCCAAGATAACCCGGCTAGCGGGGCTTCCTACAATGAGCAGTTCTTC. Protein product: CASSQDNPASGASYNEQFF.

The gene calls are TRBV2 and TRBJ1-1; 10 bases agree with TRBD1. Losses at the gene ends were 7 bases for V and 0 bases for J; bases not matched to a gene: 14. Germline lookup yields CDR1 SNHLY and CDR2 FYNNEI. The CDR3 is 18 residues long. The CDR3 loop is CASIFLDRGLSMNTEAFF. The CDR3, as DNA: TGTGCCAGCATCTTTCTAGACAGGGGGCTATCCATGAACACTGAAGCTTTCTTT.

The chain combines TRBV11-2 with TRBJ2-3; 7 bases line up with TRBD1. The CDR3 runs to 15 residues. Germline V gives CDR1 SGHAT, CDR2 FQNNGV. With V trimmed by 4 bases and J by 6 bases, 10 bases remained unmatched. The CDR3 nucleotides read TGTGCCAGCAGCTCTTACAGGGGTTCAAGGGATACGCAGTATTTT. This encodes CASSSYRGSRDTQYF.

V and J are TRBV10-2 and TRBJ1-1, with unresolved D. Trimming cost V 4 bases and J 1 base, with 7 bases left between them. This CDR3 spans 13 amino acids. Germline values: CDR1 WSHSY, CDR2 SAAADI. CDR3 in DNA: TGCGCCAGCAGTGTTCGACAGAACACTGAAGCTTTCTTT. Translated: CASSVRQNTEAFF.

The genes are TRBV9 and TRBJ2-1, with 10 bases identical to TRBD2. The V gene end was trimmed by 0 bases and the J gene end by 7 bases; junction bases not matched to a gene: 4. The CDR3 has 15 amino acids. The germline gives CDR1 SGDLS, CDR2 YYNGEE. CDR3 sequence: CASSVELAGTNEQFF. The CDR3 DNA is TGTGCCAGCAGCGTAGAACTAGCGGGGACTAATGAGCAGTTCTTC.